This T cell receptor (beta chain) originates from a study of long-term antiretroviral therapy in people with HIV. Germline V gene lookup returns CDR1 LGHNA and CDR2 YNFKEQ. The CDR3 has 15 residues. The V end lost 0 bases, the J end lost 6 bases, and 14 bases lay between the germline ends. Donors each had at least one pre-ART PBMC sample and at least two post-ART ones. This clone was observed a single time. What it recognizes is unknown. General study results and limits: HIV repertoires spanned tighter CDR3 length ranges than controls did.

The immunoSEQ assay was v3.0, run at survey level. Target depth was 40,000-50,000 T-cell genomes per sample. TCRdb's copy holds only in-frame clones and misses some; the assay was immunoSEQ multiplex PCR. The table includes 10,000 to 13,000 clones, around 83% detected once. This TCR was sampled from a man aged 35 to 55 with HIV. V and J are TRBV4-2 and TRBJ1-2; no firm D call. The starting material was unsorted PBMCs, obtained 1.2 years after starting antiretroviral therapy. The CDR3 reads CASSQDGGQEDGYTF. As DNA, the CDR3 is TGTGCCAGCAGCCAAGACGGAGGGCAAGAGGATGGCTACACCTTC.